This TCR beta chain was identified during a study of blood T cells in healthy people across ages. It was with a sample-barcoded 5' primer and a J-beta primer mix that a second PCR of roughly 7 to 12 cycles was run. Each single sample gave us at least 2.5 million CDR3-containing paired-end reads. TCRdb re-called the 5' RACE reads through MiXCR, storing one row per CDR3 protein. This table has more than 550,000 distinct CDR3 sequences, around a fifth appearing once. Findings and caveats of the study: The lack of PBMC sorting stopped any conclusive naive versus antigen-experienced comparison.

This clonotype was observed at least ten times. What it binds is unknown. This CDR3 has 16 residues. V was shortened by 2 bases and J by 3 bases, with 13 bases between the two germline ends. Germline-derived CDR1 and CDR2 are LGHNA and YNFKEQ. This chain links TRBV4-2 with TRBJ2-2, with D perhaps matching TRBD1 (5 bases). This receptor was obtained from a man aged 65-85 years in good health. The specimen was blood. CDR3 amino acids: CASSQRRGLDTGELFF. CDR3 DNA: TGTGCCAGCAGCCAAAGAAGGGGCCTCGACACCGGGGAGCTGTTTTTT.